One sample yielded the 8 T cell receptor beta chains listed below, sequenced in a study of T cells in women clearing cervical HPV infection listed by TCRdb under 2018. The protocol used for the library was the immunoSEQ multiplex PCR assay. Drawn from immuneACCESS, this table holds only the in-frame rearrangements with V and J called that TCRdb kept. Clones are partly lost; checked studies trace under half to an unresolved V gene and leave the rest unexplained. The table for this sample shows around 39,000 clones. The top ten clonotypes cover about 1.7% of the sample. The sample comprised blood buffy coat. The origin of the receptors is a woman aged 18 to 75 with a cervical HPV16 infection that either progressed to CIN3+ or cleared (not recorded which).

For this clone: From the germline J gene comes the end of the CDR3, since the read stops 3 residues before it. The V and J genes are TRBV7-2 and TRBJ1-2, with D possibly matching TRBD1 (6 bases). The CDR3 runs to 14 residues. Germline values: CDR1 SGHTA, CDR2 FQGNSA. The CDR3 loop is CASSLGGGGNDYTF. CDR3 DNA, as far as it was read: TGTGCCAGCAGCCTAGGAGGGGGGGGCAATGAC.

As concerns this clone: The CDR3 is cut off 3 residues early in the read; its end comes from the germline J gene. The J gene is TRBJ1-1, the V gene TRBV10-3; 7 positions agree with TRBD1. The CDR3 consists of 13 residues. Germline trimming cut 6 bases from V and 6 bases from J; bases unmatched to any gene: 7. Germline-derived CDR1 and CDR2 are ENHRY and SYGVKD. The chain's CDR3 is CAIRGRDRSEAFF. CDR3 DNA (partial): TGTGCCATCAGAGGCCGGGACAGATCTGAA.

Concerning this clone itself: Read data end 3 residues before the CDR3 end; the end is taken from the germline J gene. The chain joins TRBV6-2 or TRBV6-3 to TRBJ2-5; 9 nucleotides align to TRBD1. Germline V gives CDR1 MNHEY, CDR2 SVGEGT. V lost 2 bases to trimming and J lost 5 bases; unmatched junction nucleotides: 6. The CDR3 length is 15 residues. CDR3 protein: CASSYPGTGSETQYF. Partial CDR3 DNA: TGTGCCAGCAGTTACCCCGGGACAGGGAGTGAGACC.

Concerning this clone: Read data end 3 residues before the CDR3 end; the end is taken from the germline J gene. The chain is built from TRBV2 and TRBJ1-2; perhaps TRBD1 as D (6 bases). The CDR3 runs 15 residues. The V gene lost 0 bases and the J gene lost 5 bases, with 13 bases spanning the gap. Germline CDR1 reads SNHLY; CDR2 reads FYNNEI. The CDR3 loop is CASSEALLGGYGYTF. CDR3 DNA, as far as it was read: TGTGCCAGCAGTGAAGCGCTTCTAGGGGGATATGGC.

A remark on this clone: The CDR3 end lies 3 residues beyond the end of the read and is filled in from the germline J gene. The chain employs TRBV19 and TRBJ2-2; possibly TRBD1 for D (6 bases). The CDR3 is made up of 13 amino acids. CDR1 LNHDA and CDR2 SQIVND come from the germline V gene (reference sequence). Deletions cut 10 bases from V and 2 bases from J, with 11 bases between. The CDR3 region is CATQGFNTGELFF. CDR3 DNA, as far as it was read: TGTGCCACCCAGGGGTTTAACACCGGGGAG. Together with reference TRBV19 and TRBJ2-2, the CDR3 gives the full variable domain: DGGITQSPKYLFRKEGQNVTLSCEQNLNHDAMYWYRQDPGQGLRLIYYSQIVNDFQKGDIAEGYSVSREKKESFPLTVTSAQKNPTAFYLCATQGFNTGELFFGEGSRLTVL.

On this clone: The read stops 3 residues short of the end of the CDR3; the missing end is completed from the germline J gene. The chain has TRBV7-9 and TRBJ1-2, with 12 nucleotides matching TRBD1. The length of the CDR3 is 15 residues. J gave up 2 bases and V 3 bases, and 1 base lay outside the gene matches. CDR1 and CDR2 (germline): SEHNR, FQNEAQ (reference sequence). CDR3 sequence: CASSFGTGGNYGYTF. CDR3 DNA (partial): TGTGCCAGCAGCTTCGGGACAGGGGGCAACTATGGC.

As concerns this clone: The CDR3 goes on 3 residues after the read ends, and that part is filled in from the germline J gene. The V and J genes are TRBV20-1 and TRBJ2-2; 10 positions agree with TRBD2. J gave up 5 bases and V 4 bases, and 4 bases lay outside the gene matches. The CDR3 contains 14 residues. CDR1 is DFQATT, CDR2 SNEGSKA, per germline (reference sequence). CDR3 DNA, as far as it was read: TGCAGTGCTAAAGCGGGGGGGTCGACCGGGGAG. As protein: CSAKAGGSTGE. The entire CDR3 protein is CSAKAGGSTGELFF.

With regard to this clone: The read stops 3 residues short of the end of the CDR3; the missing end is completed from the germline J gene. The gene calls are TRBV7-2 and TRBJ2-5, with 16 bases lining up with TRBD2. V shed 0 bases, J shed 2 bases, and the junction held 3 bases outside the gene matches. Germline loops: CDR1 SGHTA, CDR2 FQGNSA. The CDR3 extends over 18 amino acids. CDR3 in amino acids: CASSLAGTSGGEQETQYF. CDR3 DNA, as far as it was read: TGTGCCAGCAGCTTAGCGGGGACTAGCGGGGGGGAACAAGAGACC.